This T cell receptor (beta chain) was obtained from a study of T-cell reconstitution after alpha-beta-depleted transplantation in children (TCRdb year 2016). Some background on the complete study: Using TCR repertoire profiling, the study followed T-cell immune reconstitution in a quantitative way in children after TCRalphabeta/CD19-depleted allogeneic hematopoietic cell transplantation. Here is what the overall study found, with its caveats: About two months after transplant, the apparently early recovery of alphabetaT-cell counts reportedly depended on just several hundred clones that had expanded rapidly and came from non-depleted graft cells. In some patients, high TCRbeta diversity at day 60 was attributed to recipient T cells and intrathymic progenitors that had survived conditioning. Over the following months the frequencies of hyperexpanded clones went down, and after one year T-cell counts and TCRbeta diversity were mostly credited to newly produced T cells.

In the case of this clonotype: Its antigen is still unknown. No per-base quality is available; no much larger clone lies one base away.

The sample's treatment or condition label, in plain terms: allogeneic hematopoietic cell transplantation with graft depleted of TCRalphabeta T cells and CD19 B cells. The transplant recipients were children given TCRalphabeta/CD19-depleted allogeneic hematopoietic cell grafts. The CDR3 has 16 amino acids, counting the end cysteine and phenylalanine. Just the 48-base CDR3 DNA is kept, in frame starting at base 1. V loses 2 bases at its end and J loses 5 bases; junction bases beyond the gene matches: 10. In the germline V gene (reference sequence), CDR1 corresponds to DFQATT and CDR2 to SNEGSKA. The library was made by PCR. The instrument given in TCRdb is Illumina HiSeq 2500. TCR library preparation used molecular barcoding, with unique molecular identifiers applied to normalize quantification of the TCRbeta repertoire. TCRdb trimmed public reads at Q25 via fastp, called clones via MiXCR and kept in-frame beta chains. Records with the same CDR3 protein are collapsed into one entry carrying the most frequent genes and DNA. The sample profile shows approximately 250,000 distinct CDR3 sequences; about 26% of them were found once. In total, the top ten clones hold over 2.5% of the sample.

Recombination joined TRBV20-1 with TRBJ2-7, and TRBD2 matches 12 of the central bases. The sequences come from PBMCs, collected before TCRalphabeta/CD19-depleted stem cell transplant. The TCR sequence derives from a girl aged 2 to 9 with Fanconi anemia, due to receive a stem cell transplant. The DNA sequence is given as TGCAGTGCTAGACTAGCGGGAGGGCCTACGATCGACGAGCAGTACTTC. This encodes CSARLAGGPTIDEQYF.